The 12 T cell receptor beta chains below all came from one sample that was sequenced in a study of T cells in Graves' hyperthyroidism and ophthalmopathy. Amplified TCR beta CDR3 regions came from RNA transcripts. First-round RT-PCR of the TCR CDR3 relied on the HTBI primer set. A single record per CDR3 protein comes from TCRdb applying MiXCR to the multiplex PCR reads. The sample lists about 620,000 distinct CDR3 sequences, around 15% occurring once. The specimen was blood. These receptors all come from a woman aged 25 to 39 with Graves' hyperthyroidism.

The chain uses TRBV5-1 and TRBJ2-1, with TRBD1 matching 8 bases. With 2 bases clipped from V and 0 bases from J, the junction kept 16 bases outside the gene matches. Looked up from germline, CDR1 is SGHRS and CDR2 is YFSETQ. The CDR3 has 20 residues. The CDR3 loop is CASSLKAWSRQGSSYNEQFF. CDR3 nucleotide sequence: TGCGCCAGCAGCTTAAAAGCGTGGAGTCGACAGGGGAGCTCCTACAATGAGCAGTTCTTC.

This chain uses TRBV7-3 with TRBJ2-3, with 12 nucleotides matching TRBD1. Germline trimming cut 4 bases from V and 5 bases from J; bases unmatched to any gene: 4. CDR1 is SGHTA and CDR2 is FQGTGA in the germline V gene. This CDR3 has 15 residues. Here the CDR3 DNA reads TGTGCCAGCAGCTCGGGACAGGGGGCGGGAGATACGCAGTATTTT. Translation: CASSSGQGAGDTQYF.

The chain couples TRBV20-1 to TRBJ2-1, with TRBD2 identical over 11 bases. Unmatched junction bases numbered 7, after V lost 5 bases and J lost 7 bases. Per germline, CDR1 DFQATT and CDR2 SNEGSKA (reference sequence). This CDR3 has 14 amino acids. CDR3 loop: CSAETSGTWNEQFF. Written as DNA, the CDR3 is TGCAGTGCTGAGACTAGCGGGACATGGAATGAGCAGTTCTTC.

Many counts were recorded for this clonotype. J is TRBJ2-7 and V is TRBV5-6; D unclear. Germline assignment: CDR1 SGHDT and CDR2 YYEEEE. The CDR3 length is 11 residues. The ends were cut back, 3 bases at V and 6 bases at J, with 7 bases in the middle. The CDR3 DNA sequence: TGTGCCAGCAGCTCCACCGTCGAGCAGTACTTC. The encoded protein is CASSSTVEQYF.

A few counts support this clonotype. CDR3 sequence reads: CASSPQNKENEQYF. CDR3 nucleotides: TGTGCCAGCTCACCACAAAACAAGGAAAACGAGCAGTACTTC. The chain couples TRBV18 to TRBJ2-7; D gene uncertain. CDR3 length equals 14 residues. V gave up 1 base and J gave up 5 bases, with 12 bases separating them. Germline assignment: CDR1 KGHSH and CDR2 LQKENI.

This chain links TRBV6-1 with TRBJ2-1; 14 bases are a match to TRBD2. The CDR3 sequence is 18 residues long. The ends lost 6 bases at V and 0 bases at J; junction bases unmatched: 7. CDR1 is MNHNS and CDR2 is SASEGT in the germline V gene. CDR3 protein: CASRRLAGGLSSYNEQFF. CDR3 coding DNA: TGTGCCAGCAGACGACTAGCGGGAGGGCTTAGCTCCTACAATGAGCAGTTCTTC.

V and J are TRBV29-1 and TRBJ2-3; D call uncertain. Germline V gene data show CDR1 as SQVTM and CDR2 as ANQGSEA. Trimming cost V 3 bases and J 3 bases, with 7 bases left between them. The CDR3 is 12 residues long. Here the CDR3 reads CSVDSRTDTQYF. As DNA, the CDR3 is TGCAGCGTTGATAGTAGAACAGATACGCAGTATTTT.

At least ten counts were recorded for this clonotype. V and J are TRBV12-5 and TRBJ2-5; D is unresolved. There are 14 residues in the CDR3. V was cut by 4 bases and J by 2 bases, with 11 bases left in between. CDR1 and CDR2 from the germline V gene are LGHNT and FRNRAP. CDR3 in amino acids: CASGSTDSQETQYF. Here the CDR3 DNA reads TGTGCTAGTGGTTCCACAGATTCACAAGAGACCCAGTACTTC.

This clonotype was counted between two and nine times. The rearrangement joins TRBV6-1 to TRBJ2-2; D is perhaps TRBD2 (6 bases). Trimming took 11 bases from V and 1 from J, leaving 17 bases between them. In germline, CDR1 is MNHNS, CDR2 SASEGT. This CDR3 has 15 residues. The CDR3 is CASGGGLKNTGELFF. The CDR3 region has the DNA TGTGCCTCTGGGGGAGGACTGAAGAACACCGGGGAGCTGTTTTTT.

The rearrangement links TRBV19 to TRBJ2-1; 9 bases agree with TRBD2. The ends lost 3 bases at V and 4 bases at J; junction bases unmatched: 4. CDR3 length equals 15 residues. Germline lookup yields CDR1 LNHDA and CDR2 SQIVND (reference sequence). The CDR3 sequence: CASSMGLAGYNEQFF. CDR3 nucleotides: TGTGCCAGTAGTATGGGGCTAGCGGGATACAATGAGCAGTTCTTC. Filled out from reference TRBV19 and TRBJ2-1, the complete variable domain reads DGGITQSPKYLFRKEGQNVTLSCEQNLNHDAMYWYRQDPGQGLRLIYYSQIVNDFQKGDIAEGYSVSREKKESFPLTVTSAQKNPTAFYLCASSMGLAGYNEQFFGPGTRLTVL.

The V call is TRBV4-2, the J call TRBJ2-7, with 9 bases aligning to TRBD2. Germline loops: CDR1 LGHNA, CDR2 YNFKEQ. The CDR3 loop spans 13 amino acids. J was trimmed by 5 bases and V by 8 bases; bases with no gene match: 7. CDR3 in DNA: TGTGCCAGCGGCCTGACTAGCGGCGACGAGCAGTACTTC. Amino acid sequence: CASGLTSGDEQYF.

This clonotype was seen only once. Mismatch with germline at one junction end may stem from a read error. The CDR3 DNA reads TGTGCCGGCAGCCCCCGGGGGGGCGCGTTGAACACCGGGGAGCTGTTTTTT. This gives the protein CAGSPRGGALNTGELFF. The rearrangement links TRBV7-3 to TRBJ2-2; 8 bases line up with TRBD2. The germline CDR1 and CDR2 sequences are SGHTA and FQGTGA. This CDR3 comprises 17 residues.